These 28 T cell receptor beta chains came from one sample sequenced in a study of response to subunit inactivated influenza vaccine. MiXCR, run by TCRdb on the RT-PCR reads, gives a single entry per CDR3 protein. The data hold about 650,000 distinct CDR3 sequences, with about 15% observed a single time. The material sequenced was PBMCs from blood, taken approximately 12 days after vaccination. The source is a man aged 45-65 years who received an inactivated influenza vaccine.

This clonotype has more than one count but fewer than ten. The CDR3 nucleotides are TGTGCCAGCAGCTTAGATAGGTCTCAGCCCCAGCATTTT. It translates to CASSLDRSQPQHF. V usage is TRBV11-2 and J usage is TRBJ1-5; D unresolved. The CDR3 totals 13 residues. V was trimmed by 0 bases and J by 6 bases, leaving 6 bases between them. Per the germline V gene, CDR1 is SGHAT and CDR2 is FQNNGV.

This clonotype was seen only a few times. The rearrangement uses TRBV7-9 and TRBJ1-4; 7 nucleotides match TRBD1. CDR3 length equals 15 residues. V lost 5 bases and J lost 4; bases outside the gene matches: 7. The germline V gene has CDR1 SEHNR and CDR2 FQNEAQ (reference sequence). CDR3 sequence reads: CASSAGGAGNEKLFF. CDR3 in DNA: TGTGCCAGCAGCGCAGGGGGGGCCGGTAATGAAAAACTGTTTTTT. The entire variable domain, with the rest obtained from reference TRBV7-9 and TRBJ1-4, is as follows: DTGVSQNPRHKITKRGQNVTFRCDPISEHNRLYWYRQTLGQGPEFLTYFQNEAQLEKSRLLSDRFSAERPKGSFSTLEIQRTEQGDSAMYLCASSAGGAGNEKLFFGSGTQLSVL.

The sample holds a few counts of this clonotype. The rearrangement uses TRBV9 and TRBJ2-7; TRBD2 might be the D (5 bases). Per the germline V gene, CDR1 is SGDLS and CDR2 is YYNGEE. The CDR3 runs 14 residues. Trimming took off 3 bases at V and 1 base at J, with 11 bases between the two ends. This chain's CDR3 is CASSGVDSSYEQYF. For the CDR3, the DNA is TGTGCCAGCAGCGGAGTGGACTCTTCCTACGAGCAGTACTTC.

There are many counts of this clonotype. V is TRBV5-1 and J is TRBJ2-7; 10 nucleotides match TRBD1. Per germline, CDR1 SGHRS and CDR2 YFSETQ. Trimming cost V 6 bases and J 4 bases; bases outside gene matches: 7. This CDR3 region has 14 residues. CDR3 residues: CASNPGQGNYEQYF. The CDR3 DNA sequence: TGCGCCAGCAACCCGGGACAGGGGAATTACGAGCAGTACTTC.

This clonotype was counted ten times or more. This chain links TRBV28 with TRBJ2-7; 11 nucleotides match TRBD1. Trimming removed 1 base from V and 5 bases from J; junction bases left unmatched: 1. Germline V CDR1 and CDR2: MDHEN, SYDVKM. The CDR3 spans 14 residues. CDR3 loop: CASSLLDRGHEQYF. The DNA for the CDR3 is TGTGCCAGCAGTTTATTGGACAGGGGGCACGAGCAGTACTTC.

In this sample, this clonotype turned up a few times. This chain connects TRBV29-1 to TRBJ2-1; 10 nucleotides agree with TRBD1. CDR3 length: 14 residues. With 3 bases clipped from V and 15 bases from J, the junction kept 14 bases outside the gene matches. The germline CDR1 and CDR2 sequences are SQVTM and ANQGSEA. The CDR3 is CSVDMTGGASVLFF. Here the CDR3 DNA reads TGCAGCGTTGACATGACAGGGGGCGCGTCGGTACTGTTCTTC.

The V gene is TRBV20-1, the J gene TRBJ2-7; 9 bases fit TRBD1. The germline gives CDR1 DFQATT, CDR2 SNEGSKA (reference sequence). J was trimmed by 4 bases and V by 6 bases; bases with no gene match: 7. The CDR3 length is 13 residues. Here the CDR3 DNA reads TGCAGTGCGAATACAGGGGGCAGTTACGAGCAGTACTTC. Translation: CSANTGGSYEQYF.

This clonotype was recorded a few times. The chain joins TRBV4-3 to TRBJ2-7; D is unclear. CDR1 is LGHNA and CDR2 is YSLEER in the germline V gene. The CDR3 is made up of 16 amino acids. Trimming stripped 0 bases from V and 3 bases from J, with 15 bases between. Written as DNA, the CDR3 is TGCGCCAGCAGCCAAGATCTGGTTCAGGCTATCTACGAGCAGTACTTC. Translation: CASSQDLVQAIYEQYF.

This clonotype came up a few times. This rearrangement joins TRBV20-1 to TRBJ2-5; 8 bases are a match to TRBD2. This CDR3 has 13 residues. The V gene end was trimmed by 3 bases and the J gene end by 3 bases; junction bases not matched to a gene: 3. In germline, CDR1 is DFQATT, CDR2 SNEGSKA (reference sequence). The chain's CDR3 is CSARELAEETQYF. The CDR3 coding sequence is TGCAGTGCTAGGGAACTAGCGGAAGAGACCCAGTACTTC.

The sample holds a few counts of this clonotype. The chain uses TRBV20-1 and TRBJ2-3; D tentatively fits TRBD1 or TRBD2 (6 bases each). V was shortened by 5 bases and J by 2 bases, with 17 bases between the two germline ends. This CDR3 comprises 15 residues. Per the germline V gene, CDR1 is DFQATT and CDR2 is SNEGSKA (reference sequence). The chain's CDR3 is CSAQGGRGFTDTQYF. Written as DNA, the CDR3 is TGCAGTGCTCAAGGGGGGAGAGGTTTCACAGATACGCAGTATTTT.

The chain has TRBV18 and TRBJ1-1; D not resolved. The V gene's germline CDR1 is KGHSH and CDR2 LQKENI. The CDR3 extends over 14 amino acids. Trimming took off 2 bases at V and 1 base at J, with 8 bases between the two ends. The CDR3 coding sequence is TGTGCCAGCTCACCATCCCCATCGAACACTGAAGCTTTCTTT. This codes for CASSPSPSNTEAFF.

This clonotype was observed a few times. This CDR3 reads CASSYAGGPGEQYF. CDR3 DNA: TGTGCCAGCAGTTACGCGGGAGGGCCTGGGGAGCAGTACTTC. The chain is built from TRBV6-2 or TRBV6-3 and TRBJ2-7, with 9 bases aligning to TRBD2. Germline lookup yields CDR1 MNHEY and CDR2 SVGEGT. This CDR3 is 14 amino acids long. V lost 2 bases to trimming and J lost 7 bases; unmatched junction nucleotides: 6.

This clonotype was seen only a few times. V and J are TRBV28 and TRBJ2-7, with TRBD1 matching 10 bases. CDR1 and CDR2 from the germline V gene are MDHEN and SYDVKM. V dropped 1 base and J dropped 4; count of bases not matched to a gene: 10. This CDR3 is 17 amino acids long. The CDR3 coding sequence is TGTGCCAGCAGTTTATCCGGGGACAGGGGCAAACGGTACGAGCAGTACTTC. This encodes CASSLSGDRGKRYEQYF.

CDR3 region: CASSRDREQETQYF. CDR3 in DNA: TGCGCCAGCAGCAGGGACAGAGAGCAAGAGACCCAGTACTTC. This chain connects TRBV4-1 to TRBJ2-5; 7 bases fit TRBD1. The V gene end was trimmed by 5 bases and the J gene end by 2 bases; junction bases not matched to a gene: 5. Per germline, CDR1 MGHRA and CDR2 YSYEKL. CDR3 length: 14 amino acids.

This clonotype occurred many times. The chain carries TRBV3-1 and TRBJ2-4, with D unclear. Germline assignment: CDR1 LGHDT and CDR2 YNNKEL (reference sequence). This CDR3 region has 14 residues. The V end was cut by 0 bases, the J end by 6 bases, with 9 bases between. The CDR3 DNA reads as TGTGCCAGCAGCCAAGACGGCGGTAGAAACATTCAGTACTTC. It is translated as CASSQDGGRNIQYF.

This clonotype was seen ten or more times. At one boundary the junction diverges from the germline segment, which might be a read error. Here the CDR3 reads CASSAGLANNEQFF. DNA for the CDR3: TGTGCTAGCAGCGCGGGACTAGCGAACAATGAGCAGTTCTTC. The chain links TRBV7-7 to TRBJ2-1; 10 nucleotides match TRBD2. Germline V gene sequence: CDR1 SSHAT, CDR2 FNYEAQ (reference sequence). The CDR3 totals 14 residues.

This clonotype appeared a few times. The rearrangement uses TRBV5-1 and TRBJ1-5; 7 bases are shared with TRBD1. Germline V CDR1 and CDR2: SGHRS, YFSETQ. This CDR3 comprises 15 residues. Unmatched junction bases numbered 6, after V lost 4 bases and J lost 2 bases. The DNA for the CDR3 is TGCGCCAGCAGCCAAACAGGGGCCGGCAATCAGCCCCAGCATTTT. Protein product: CASSQTGAGNQPQHF.

This clonotype was observed a handful of times. The chain joins TRBV9 to TRBJ2-5; D remains ambiguous. CDR3 size: 13 residues. Germline CDR1 is SGDLS and CDR2 is YYNGEE. Trimming shortened V by 4 bases and J by 5 bases, and 12 bases separated the two germline ends. The CDR3 here is CASSPPRQETQYF. The CDR3 region has the DNA TGTGCCAGCAGCCCCCCCCGCCAGGAGACCCAGTACTTC.

In this sample, this clonotype turned up many times. The V and J genes are TRBV20-1 and TRBJ1-1; tentative D call: TRBD1 (6 bases). The CDR3 length is 13 residues. Germline V gives CDR1 DFQATT, CDR2 SNEGSKA (reference sequence). The DNA for the CDR3 is TGCAGCCCCAATCGGGACATGAACACTGAAGCTTTCTTT. It codes for CSPNRDMNTEAFF.

The V gene is TRBV28, the J gene TRBJ2-1; the D gene is possibly TRBD2 (5 bases). V lost 7 bases, J lost 8 bases, and 9 bases lay in between. The CDR3 contains 11 residues. CDR1 and CDR2 (germline): MDHEN, SYDVKM. The CDR3 DNA follows: TGTGCCAGCATAGCGATTGATGAGCAGTTCTTC. It specifies CASIAIDEQFF.

This clonotype came up many times. J is TRBJ2-1 and V is TRBV12-3 or TRBV12-4; 9 bases map to TRBD2. The CDR3 runs to 14 residues. Trimming took 6 bases from V and 3 from J; bases not matched to a gene: 3. CDR3: CASRRTSDYNEQFF. CDR3 nucleotide sequence: TGTGCCAGCAGAAGGACTAGCGACTACAATGAGCAGTTCTTC.

This clonotype has more than one count but fewer than ten. This chain links TRBV7-9 with TRBJ2-7; TRBD1 matches at 7 bases. CDR1 SEHNR and CDR2 FQNEAQ come from the germline V gene (reference sequence). The CDR3 is made up of 14 amino acids. With 5 bases clipped from V and 2 bases from J, the junction kept 6 bases outside the gene matches. CDR3 nucleotides: TGTGCCAGCAGCCCTTGGGACAGTCCCTACGAGCAGTACTTC. It specifies CASSPWDSPYEQYF.

A few counts support this clonotype. The genes are TRBV27 and TRBJ1-4; D gene ambiguous. The CDR3 contains 12 residues. Per germline, CDR1 MNHEY and CDR2 SMNVEV (reference sequence). Trimming pared 5 bases from V and 3 bases from J, leaving 4 bases between. The CDR3 DNA reads TGTGCCAGCAGTAGTTCTAATGAAAAACTGTTTTTT. As protein: CASSSSNEKLFF.

As concerns this clonotype: At one end the junction does not follow the germline gene, possibly because of a read error. This chain uses TRBV4-1 with TRBJ2-7; 7 bases map to TRBD1. The germline V gene has CDR1 MGHRA and CDR2 YSYEKL. The CDR3 has 14 amino acids. The DNA of the CDR3 is TGCCCCAGCAGCCAAGTCAGGGGGAACTACGAGCAGTACTTC. Translating it yields CPSSQVRGNYEQYF.

The chain has TRBV11-2 and TRBJ2-1; TRBD2 agrees at 16 bases. With 5 bases clipped from V and 5 bases from J, the junction kept 9 bases outside the gene matches. The CDR3 extends over 18 amino acids. Germline V CDR1 and CDR2: SGHAT, FQNNGV. CDR3 DNA: TGTGCCAGCAGCCCGGGACTAGCGGGAGGGCGGAAGAACAATGAGCAGTTCTTC. It specifies CASSPGLAGGRKNNEQFF.

This clonotype has only a few counts. This chain links TRBV12-3 or TRBV12-4 with TRBJ2-7, with TRBD2 identical over 8 bases. CDR3 length: 14 residues. The V gene end was trimmed by 8 bases and the J gene end by 2 bases; junction bases not matched to a gene: 8. This chain's CDR3 is CASRGGSAPYEQYF. The CDR3 region has the DNA TGTGCCAGCCGGGGGGGCTCTGCCCCCTACGAGCAGTACTTC.

V is TRBV4-1 and J is TRBJ1-3; 8 bases line up with TRBD1. Trimming at V came to 4 bases and at J to 8 bases, leaving 13 bases not matched to a gene. Germline V gene data show CDR1 as MGHRA and CDR2 as YSYEKL. The CDR3 consists of 16 residues. The CDR3 sequence: CASSRRFGQGLDTIYF. The CDR3 bases are TGCGCCAGCAGCCGTAGGTTTGGACAGGGATTGGACACCATATATTTT.

This clonotype turned up a few times. The genes are TRBV5-1 and TRBJ2-7, with 8 bases lining up with TRBD1. V was clipped by 5 bases and J by 4 bases; unmatched bases: 14. Per the germline V gene, CDR1 is SGHRS and CDR2 is YFSETQ. The length of the CDR3 is 16 residues. The chain's CDR3 is CASRRGNPGQAYEQYF. The CDR3 bases are TGCGCCAGCAGGAGAGGTAATCCGGGACAGGCTTACGAGCAGTACTTC.